These 26 T cell receptor beta chains originate from one sample sequenced in a study of blood T cell repertoires in COVID-19. The protocol was immunoSEQ multiplex PCR, while the TCRdb copy is restricted to in-frame clones and leaves out a portion. The data hold about 50,000 clones, with 86% observed a single time. Material: peripheral blood. The receptors were sampled from a man at least 80 years old with active COVID-19.

A few counts support this clone. The CDR3 DNA reads as TGTGCCAGCAGCCCCCCCACCACGACTCTTGAAGAGCAGTTCTTC. The encoded protein is CASSPPTTTLEEQFF. This chain connects TRBV25-1 to TRBJ2-1, with D unclear. The CDR3 covers 15 residues. CDR1 is MGHDK and CDR2 is SYGVNS in the germline V gene. Between the trimmed V and J ends, which lost 6 bases and 10 bases, there was a span of 22 bases. The full variable domain, completed using reference TRBV25-1 and TRBJ2-1, is EADIYQTPRYLVIGTGKKITLECSQTMGHDKMYWYQQDPGMELHLIHYSYGVNSTEKGDLSSESTVSRIRTEHFPLTLESARPSHTSQYLCASSPPTTTLEEQFFGPGTRLTVL.

This clone was seen a single time. This sequence joins TRBV11-3 and TRBJ1-1; TRBD1 agrees at 7 bases. J lost 3 bases, V lost 0 bases, and 4 bases had no gene match. The CDR3 sequence is 15 residues long. The germline V gene has CDR1 SGHNT and CDR2 YENEEA. The CDR3 bases are TGTGCCAGCAGCTTAGATGAGACAGGGTACACTGAAGCTTTCTTT. Translated, it gives CASSLDETGYTEAFF. Supplemented by reference TRBV11-3 and TRBJ1-1, the full variable domain reads EAGVVQSPRYKIIEKKQPVAFWCNPISGHNTLYWYLQNLGQGPELLIRYENEEAVDDSQLPKDRFSAERLKGVDSTLKIQPAELGDSAVYLCASSLDETGYTEAFFGQGTRLTVV.

The chain is built from TRBV28 and TRBJ1-4; 7 bases fit TRBD1. Trimming at V came to 8 bases and at J to 5 bases, leaving 14 bases not matched to a gene. The CDR3 spans 16 residues. CDR1 is MDHEN, CDR2 SYDVKM, per germline. CDR3 sequence reads: CASAKINRGRNEKLFF. DNA of the CDR3: TGTGCCAGCGCAAAAATCAACAGGGGACGGAATGAAAAACTGTTTTTT.

This rearrangement joins TRBV7-2 to TRBJ2-1; 13 nucleotides align to TRBD2. V trimming: 4 bases; J trimming: 7 bases; junction bases outside the gene matches: 10. CDR1 and CDR2 from the germline V gene are SGHTA and FQGNSA. The CDR3 loop spans 17 amino acids. CDR3: CASSSVVMTSGRNEQFF. The CDR3 DNA sequence: TGTGCCAGCAGCTCGGTTGTGATGACTAGCGGGAGGAATGAGCAGTTCTTC.

V and J are TRBV7-9 and TRBJ2-7; TRBD1 aligns across 9 bases. V trimming: 4 bases; J trimming: 5 bases; junction bases outside the gene matches: 9. In germline, CDR1 is SEHNR, CDR2 FQNEAQ (reference sequence). This CDR3 has 15 amino acids. DNA for the CDR3: TGTGCCAGCAGCTACTCCGGGACAGGGAGGAACGAGCAGTACTTC. This translates into CASSYSGTGRNEQYF.

The chain is built from TRBV3-1 (or the pseudogene TRBV3-2) and TRBJ2-1, with 14 bases identical to TRBD2. The ends lost 4 bases at V and 2 bases at J; junction bases unmatched: 7. The CDR3 is 18 residues long. Looked up from germline, CDR1 is LGHDT and CDR2 is YNNKEL (reference sequence). The CDR3 loop reads CASSLGTSGSSAYNEQFF. For the CDR3, the DNA is TGTGCCAGCAGCCTCGGGACTAGCGGGAGTTCCGCCTACAATGAGCAGTTCTTC.

This clone was seen a handful of times. CDR3 residues: CASSHRGQGAEEQYF. CDR3 bases: TGTGCCAGCAGTCATAGAGGACAGGGGGCTGAAGAGCAGTACTTC. This chain links TRBV28 with TRBJ2-7, with TRBD1 identical over 11 bases. This CDR3 is built from 15 residues. With V trimmed by 5 bases and J by 7 bases, 10 bases remained unmatched. Germline V gene sequence: CDR1 MDHEN, CDR2 SYDVKM.

J is TRBJ2-5 and V is TRBV28; 9 bases match TRBD2. Germline V gene data show CDR1 as MDHEN and CDR2 as SYDVKM. The CDR3 has 11 residues. Trimming removed 7 bases from V and 7 bases from J; junction bases left unmatched: 1. Written as DNA, the CDR3 is TGTGCCAGCATGCGGGGGGGGACCCAGTACTTC. This encodes CASMRGGTQYF.

With respect to this clone: The junction does not match germline at one end; this may be a read error. V is TRBV6-5 and J is TRBJ2-1, with 9 bases that match TRBD1. The CDR3 sequence is 14 residues long. Germline V gene data show CDR1 as MNHEY and CDR2 as SVGAGI. The CDR3 DNA follows: TGTGCCAGCAGTCCCGGGACAGGGTTCAATGGGCAGTTCTTC. Residues: CASSPGTGFNGQFF.

V usage is TRBV5-1 and J usage is TRBJ2-7, with TRBD1 as a possible D gene (7 bases). Germline assignment: CDR1 SGHRS and CDR2 YFSETQ. The germline V and J ends were trimmed by 4 bases and 0 bases, with 20 bases remaining between them. The CDR3 is 17 residues long. DNA of the CDR3: TGCGCCAGCAGCCCACGGCGGGGACAGCTACTCTCCTACGAGCAGTACTTC. This sequence encodes CASSPRRGQLLSYEQYF. Filled out from reference TRBV5-1 and TRBJ2-7, the complete variable domain reads KAGVTQTPRYLIKTRGQQVTLSCSPISGHRSVSWYQQTPGQGLQFLFEYFSETQRNKGNFPGRFSGRQFSNSRSEMNVSTLELGDSALYLCASSPRRGQLLSYEQYFGPGTRLTVT.

The chain employs TRBV3-1 (or the pseudogene TRBV3-2) and TRBJ2-3, with TRBD2 identical over 8 bases. In germline, CDR1 is LGHDT, CDR2 YNNKEL (reference sequence). The CDR3 has 15 amino acids. Germline trimming cut 1 base from V and 5 bases from J; bases unmatched to any gene: 5. The CDR3 nucleotides are TGTGCCAGCAGCCAAGCAACTAGCGGAAAAGATACGCAGTATTTT. This translates into CASSQATSGKDTQYF.

The chain links TRBV5-5 to TRBJ2-2, with 11 bases aligning to TRBD1. The CDR3 loop spans 18 amino acids. V shed 4 bases, J shed 1 base, and the junction held 9 bases outside the gene matches. The V gene's germline CDR1 is SGHKS and CDR2 YYEKEE (reference sequence). CDR3 nucleotides: TGTGCCAGCAGCCCACCGGGACAGGGGGTTTTGAACACCGGGGAGCTGTTTTTT. Protein sequence: CASSPPGQGVLNTGELFF.

V usage is TRBV5-1 and J usage is TRBJ1-4, with a possible D match to TRBD1 (5 bases). Per germline, CDR1 SGHRS and CDR2 YFSETQ. CDR3 length equals 14 residues. V shed 0 bases and J shed 4 bases, with 7 bases lying between them. This CDR3 reads CASSLGQFNEKLFF. The CDR3 DNA follows: TGCGCCAGCAGCTTGGGACAGTTTAATGAAAAACTGTTTTTT.

The chain recombines TRBV25-1 with TRBJ1-2, with D hard to call. CDR3 length equals 15 residues. CDR1 MGHDK and CDR2 SYGVNS come from the germline V gene. Trimming took off 1 base at V and 5 bases at J, with 14 bases between the two ends. CDR3 loop: CASSESEGRPYGYTF. In nucleotides, the CDR3 is TGTGCCAGCAGTGAATCAGAGGGTAGACCTTATGGCTACACCTTC.

This chain connects TRBV15 to TRBJ2-7; 7 bases align to TRBD2. The CDR3 loop spans 17 amino acids. Trimming took 0 bases from V and 2 from J; bases not matched to a gene: 10. Per the germline V gene, CDR1 is LNHNV and CDR2 is YYDKDF (reference sequence). This chain's CDR3 is CATSREAGKGTTYEQYF. DNA for the CDR3: TGTGCCACCAGCAGAGAGGCGGGGAAGGGGACTACCTACGAGCAGTACTTC.

The gene calls are TRBV28 and TRBJ1-4; the D is unclear. Trimming stripped 10 bases from V and 7 bases from J, with 13 bases between. The CDR3 is 12 residues long. Per germline, CDR1 MDHEN and CDR2 SYDVKM. The CDR3 is CATKRQGEKLFF. The CDR3 nucleotides are TGTGCCACTAAGAGGCAAGGTGAAAAACTGTTTTTT.

The genes are TRBV9 and TRBJ2-3, with 7 bases identical to TRBD2. The CDR3 has 15 residues. The V gene's germline CDR1 is SGDLS and CDR2 YYNGEE. Germline trimming cut 0 bases from V and 0 bases from J; bases unmatched to any gene: 1. Written as DNA, the CDR3 is TGTGCCAGCAGCGTAGCGGGGGGTAGCACAGATACGCAGTATTTT. It specifies CASSVAGGSTDTQYF.

The rearrangement joins TRBV9 to TRBJ2-7, with a possible D match to TRBD1 (7 bases). CDR1 is SGDLS, CDR2 YYNGEE, per germline. The CDR3 contains 15 residues. The V and J ends lost 4 bases and 1 base respectively, with 15 bases between them. In DNA form, the CDR3 reads TGTGCCAGCAGCCCAAAGGCGGGACAGTCCTACGAGCAGTACTTC. Its protein product is CASSPKAGQSYEQYF. The full variable domain, in which reference TRBV9 and TRBJ2-7 provide the parts outside the CDR3, is DSGVTQTPKHLITATGQRVTLRCSPRSGDLSVYWYQQSLDQGLQFLIQYYNGEERAKGNILERFSAQQFPDLHSELNLSSLELGDSALYFCASSPKAGQSYEQYFGPGTRLTVT.

This chain connects TRBV28 to TRBJ1-5, with D possibly TRBD1 on 6 matching bases. Trimming pared 7 bases from V and 15 bases from J, leaving 22 bases between. Germline lookup yields CDR1 MDHEN and CDR2 SYDVKM. The CDR3 is made up of 13 amino acids. In DNA, the CDR3 is TGTGCCAGCATGGACAGCCAAATAAAAATTTCGCATTTT. Translation: CASMDSQIKISHF.

The chain combines TRBV6-2 or TRBV6-3 with TRBJ2-1; D might be TRBD1 (5 bases). The CDR3 runs 15 residues. Trimming stripped 0 bases from V and 12 bases from J, with 18 bases between. Germline V gene lookup returns CDR1 MNHEY and CDR2 SVGEGT. The chain's CDR3 is CASSYSSVGQRSQFF. The CDR3 nucleotides are TGTGCCAGCAGTTACTCGAGTGTGGGGCAAAGATCGCAGTTCTTC.

The chain employs TRBV21-1 and TRBJ1-1; TRBD1 is the table's D call, not checked against the DNA. TRBV21-1 counts as a pseudogene. The length of the CDR3 is 16 residues. The CDR3 bases are TGTGCCAGCAGCAAGAAAACAGGGGGTAGCGGCACTGAAGCTTTCTTT. The encoded protein is CASSKKTGGSGTEAFF.

The V call is TRBV6-5, the J call TRBJ1-3; D is uncertain. Germline assignment: CDR1 MNHEY and CDR2 SVGAGI. The CDR3 consists of 14 residues. Trimming took off 8 bases at V and 1 base at J, with 12 bases between the two ends. The DNA for the CDR3 is TGTGCCAGCTCTGGTGGCTGGTCTGGAAACACCATATATTTT. It specifies CASSGGWSGNTIYF.

The gene calls are TRBV5-1 and TRBJ1-6, with a possible D match to TRBD1 (6 bases). The CDR3 is 14 residues long. Trimming cost V 0 bases and J 5 bases, with 6 bases left between them. Germline CDR1 and CDR2: SGHRS and YFSETQ. The chain's CDR3 is CASSLGQDNSPLHF. The DNA for the CDR3 is TGCGCCAGCAGCTTGGGACAGGATAATTCACCCCTCCACTTT. The full variable domain, in which reference TRBV5-1 and TRBJ1-6 provide the parts outside the CDR3, is KAGVTQTPRYLIKTRGQQVTLSCSPISGHRSVSWYQQTPGQGLQFLFEYFSETQRNKGNFPGRFSGRQFSNSRSEMNVSTLELGDSALYLCASSLGQDNSPLHFGNGTRLTVT.

The chain recombines TRBV5-1 with TRBJ2-1; TRBD2 agrees at 12 bases. V was clipped by 5 bases and J by 8 bases; unmatched bases: 17. This CDR3 contains 18 residues. Germline loops: CDR1 SGHRS, CDR2 YFSETQ. The CDR3 DNA sequence: TGCGCCAGCAGATTATCCCTTATGACTAGCGGGAGCGGAGATGAGCAGTTCTTC. Translating gives CASRLSLMTSGSGDEQFF.

The V and J genes are TRBV5-4 and TRBJ2-7; 13 bases align to TRBD2. In germline, CDR1 is SGHNT, CDR2 YYREEE (reference sequence). J lost 3 bases, V lost 5 bases, and 5 bases had no gene match. The CDR3 covers 15 residues. The CDR3 region is CASRSGTSGNYEQYF. DNA of the CDR3: TGTGCCAGCAGATCCGGGACTAGCGGGAACTACGAGCAGTACTTC.

This clone was counted between two and nine times. The chain uses TRBV3-1 (or the pseudogene TRBV3-2) and TRBJ2-5; 10 bases line up with TRBD2. This CDR3 contains 15 residues. The trim removed 4 bases at V and 4 bases at J, leaving 6 bases unmatched. Germline CDR1 LGHDT, CDR2 YNNKEL (reference sequence). As DNA, the CDR3 is TGTGCCAGCAGCCCGTCGACTAGCGGGCGAGAGACCCAGTACTTC. Its protein product is CASSPSTSGRETQYF.